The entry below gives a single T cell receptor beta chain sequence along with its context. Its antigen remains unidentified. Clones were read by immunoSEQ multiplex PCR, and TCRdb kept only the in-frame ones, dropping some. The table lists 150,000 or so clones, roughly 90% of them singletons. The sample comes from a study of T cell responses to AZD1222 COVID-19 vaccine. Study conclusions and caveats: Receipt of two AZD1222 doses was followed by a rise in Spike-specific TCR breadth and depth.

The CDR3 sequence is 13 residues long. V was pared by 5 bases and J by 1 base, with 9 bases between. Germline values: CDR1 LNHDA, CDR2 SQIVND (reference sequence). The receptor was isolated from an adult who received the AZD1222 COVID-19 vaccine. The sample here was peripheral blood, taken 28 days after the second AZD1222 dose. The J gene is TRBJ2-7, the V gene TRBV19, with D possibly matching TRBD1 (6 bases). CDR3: CASSPGQSYEQYF. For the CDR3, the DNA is TGTGCCAGTAGTCCCGGACAGTCCTACGAGCAGTACTTC.